This is a list of T cell receptor beta chains from one sample in a study of control samples from healthy donors and cancer patients. Profiled with immunoSEQ multiplex PCR; TCRdb holds only in-frame clones, not every one. In the table there are about 77,000 clones, approximately 92% of which are singletons. The sequenced sample consisted of blood. These TCRs come from a woman aged 55-69 years in good health. The CDR3 runs from the conserved cysteine through the conserved F or W. Fields, in order: CDR3 DNA, CDR3 protein, CDR3 length, V gene, D gene, J gene. D genes are given only for firm matches.

DNA: TGTGCCAGCAGCCCAGGACAGGGCGGATACTATGGCTACACCTTC
CDR3: CASSPGQGGYYGYTF
length: 15
V: TRBV11-2
D: TRBD1
J: TRBJ1-2

DNA: TGTGCCAGCTCAAGGGACAGGGGACAGCCCCAGCATTTT
CDR3: CASSRDRGQPQHF
length: 13
V: TRBV18
D: TRBD1
J: TRBJ1-5

DNA: TGTGCCTGGAGTGTCTTTTCCAATCAGCCCCAGCATTTT
CDR3: CAWSVFSNQPQHF
length: 13
V: TRBV30
D: -
J: TRBJ1-5

DNA: TGTGCCAGCAGTTTAATAATAACCCTCAGCGGGGATAATTCACCCCTCCACTTT
CDR3: CASSLIITLSGDNSPLHF
length: 18
V: TRBV28
D: -
J: TRBJ1-6

DNA: TGTGCCACCAGCAGAGCTCGGACCGCGAACACTGAAGCTTTCTTT
CDR3: CATSRARTANTEAFF
length: 15
V: TRBV15
D: -
J: TRBJ1-1

DNA: TGCAGCGTTGATGGCCGGTCTAGCGGGAGGCTCAGGGAGACCCAGTACTTC
CDR3: CSVDGRSSGRLRETQYF
length: 17
V: TRBV29-1
D: TRBD2
J: TRBJ2-5

DNA: TGTGCCAGTAGTATAGGCGGACTTCCTCGCTATGGCTACACCTTC
CDR3: CASSIGGLPRYGYTF
length: 15
V: TRBV19
D: -
J: TRBJ1-2

DNA: TGTGCCAGCACGTCAGGGGGAGCCTACAATGAGCAGTTCTTC
CDR3: CASTSGGAYNEQFF
length: 14
V: TRBV28
D: TRBD1
J: TRBJ2-1

DNA: TGTGCCAGCAGCTTGAGTGGTGGTAGCACCGGGGAGCTGTTTTTT
CDR3: CASSLSGGSTGELFF
length: 15
V: TRBV5-4
D: -
J: TRBJ2-2

DNA: TGTGCCAGCAGCCCAAGCAGGACGGGAGGAAACACAGATACGCAGTATTTT
CDR3: CASSPSRTGGNTDTQYF
length: 17
V: TRBV12-1
D: -
J: TRBJ2-3